These T cell receptor beta chains were read from a single sample in a study of CD8+ T cells in alopecia areata. Produced via immunoSEQ multiplex PCR; TCRdb's table is partial and in-frame only. In the table there are 65,000 to 95,000 clones, roughly 47% of which are singletons. The sequenced sample consisted of NKG2D-high CD8+ T cells sorted from blood. The receptors shown here come from a human donor with alopecia areata. Each CDR3 is given without its conserved first and last residue. Each record gives: D gene, CDR3 length, V gene, CDR3 protein. A D gene is named only where the DNA matches it firmly.

. 13 TRBV4-1 ASSQELAGYYEQY
. 10 TRBV7-9 ASSSEVDEQF
TRBD2 13 TRBV14 ASSFLLAGIYEQY
TRBD2 13 TRBV27 ASSLFGGSGYEQF
TRBD1 12 TRBV2 ASKQGQGDQPQH
. 11 TRBV7-8 ASSLTGEDEQF
. 13 TRBV7-9 ASEGGFYFPYGYT
. 13 TRBV7-8 ASSSSRGITDTQY
TRBD2 12 TRBV30 AWSFAGVSGAQF
. 10 TRBV30 AWDSLYNEQF
. 12 TRBV2 ASSGRDNFYEQY
. 11 TRBV5-6 ASSLDGHYEQY
. 12 TRBV27 ASSFDSSYNEQF
. 12 TRBV29-1 SAKGSYPDNEQF
. 9 TRBV20-1 SAGPPGAQY
TRBD1 12 TRBV4-3 ASSHGQGGYEQY
. 9 TRBV7-9 ASSFSGEQF
. 11 TRBV6-6 ASSYPGGYGYT
. 11 TRBV19 ASSIGVAETQY
TRBD1 14 TRBV29-1 SVVPTDGTGGYTQY
. 11 TRBV10-1 ASSGDGRGEQF
. 11 TRBV13 ASSLAASTEAF
TRBD1 12 TRBV30 AWTGGSLGEKLF
. 14 TRBV28 ASSSPLGVMNTEAF
. 11 TRBV7-9 ASSFWGFYGYT
. 12 TRBV30 AWSVDLTPHEQY
TRBD1 13 TRBV11-2 ASSLEGQGTDTQY
TRBD1 9 TRBV30 AGDQGDEQF
. 10 TRBV29-1 SAPVGTGELF
. 10 TRBV5-6 ASSVGRMEQY
. 10 TRBV29-1 SANKDNYEQY
TRBD1 11 TRBV29-1 SSSGTVSYEQY
. 9 TRBV25-1 ASSLARTQY
. 11 TRBV29-1 SVELRSSYEQY
. 11 TRBV28 ASTPTDSYEQY
TRBD2 13 TRBV5-1 ASSFEGGHPDTQR
. 15 TRBV25-1 ASSEGEGLFSGNTIY
. 10 TRBV7-8 ASSPGVPEAF
. 11 TRBV29-1 SVEVVGANVLT
TRBD1 12 TRBV29-1 SVRQGEMNTEAF